This T cell receptor (beta chain) was recorded in a study of blood T cell repertoires in COVID-19. Generated by immunoSEQ multiplex PCR, the TCRdb table keeps only in-frame clones and is missing some. The table records about 100,000 clones, 80% to 85% of them present only once. Per the germline V gene, CDR1 is LNHDA and CDR2 is SQIVND (reference sequence). The CDR3 extends over 16 amino acids. V lost 3 bases and J lost 0, with 12 bases in between. This TCR came from a man between 65 and 85 years old with active or convalescent COVID-19. The chain carries TRBV19 and TRBJ1-5, with no clear D. Sequenced sample: peripheral blood. This CDR3 is CASSMLTGNSNQPQHF. DNA of the CDR3: TGTGCCAGTAGTATGTTAACCGGGAATAGCAATCAGCCCCAGCATTTT.